One and the same sample provided the 20 T cell receptor beta chains below, sequenced in a study of cytomegalovirus exposure and HLA in healthy donors. The study ran its PCR with 60 Vbeta and 13 Jbeta primers. Measured with immunoSEQ multiplex PCR; TCRdb has only the in-frame clones, and not every one. The repertoire holds about 97,000 clones, with under 85% as singletons. The sequenced material came from PBMCs. The source is a woman in her thirties or forties in good health and CMV-seronegative.

The chain is built from TRBV7-9 and TRBJ2-3; D not resolved. Deletions cut 5 bases from V and 2 bases from J, with 17 bases between. The CDR3 totals 16 residues. Per germline, CDR1 SEHNR and CDR2 FQNEAQ (reference sequence). For the CDR3, the DNA is TGTGCCAGCAGCCTAGGTTGGGCGCGTAACACAGATACGCAGTATTTT. This gives the protein CASSLGWARNTDTQYF.

The CDR3 loop is CASSLSTGILAGSSSYNEQFF. The CDR3 DNA reads TGTGCCAGCAGCTTAAGTACAGGCATCCTAGCGGGCTCAAGCTCCTACAATGAGCAGTTCTTC. This chain links TRBV7-8 with TRBJ2-1; 8 bases match TRBD2. Germline V gene data show CDR1 as SGHVS and CDR2 as FQNEAQ. The CDR3 extends over 21 amino acids. V shed 2 bases and J 0 bases; nucleotides not matched to a gene: 18.

This sequence joins TRBV7-9 and TRBJ2-3, with TRBD1 as a possible D gene (5 bases). The CDR3 has 15 amino acids. Germline V gives CDR1 SEHNR, CDR2 FQNEAQ (reference sequence). V was shortened by 3 bases and J by 4 bases, with 14 bases between the two germline ends. The CDR3 reads CASSFSGLSSDTQYF. DNA of the CDR3: TGTGCCAGCAGCTTTTCAGGGCTCAGTTCAGATACGCAGTATTTT.

This clone came up a few times. The V call is TRBV7-8, the J call TRBJ1-4; D possibly corresponds to TRBD1 (5 bases). The germline V and J ends were trimmed by 6 bases and 3 bases, with 14 bases remaining between them. The CDR3 totals 15 residues. CDR1 and CDR2 (germline): SGHVS, FQNEAQ. The CDR3 protein is CASSYLGTSNEKLFF. CDR3 DNA: TGTGCCAGCAGTTACCTCGGGACTTCTAATGAAAAACTGTTTTTT.

The J gene is TRBJ2-7, the V gene TRBV2, with 7 bases aligning to TRBD1. The V and J ends lost 5 bases and 3 bases, in that order; junction bases with no gene match: 13. The length of the CDR3 is 16 residues. The germline gives CDR1 SNHLY, CDR2 FYNNEI. The CDR3 loop is CASSQNRDRAFYEQYF. The CDR3 nucleotides read TGTGCCAGCAGTCAAAACCGGGACAGAGCTTTCTACGAGCAGTACTTC.

CDR3 in DNA: TGTGCCAGCAGTGAATGGGGAGGGGGGAACACCATATATTTT. Encoded protein: CASSEWGGGNTIYF. The V gene is TRBV6-1, the J gene TRBJ1-3; the D gene is possibly TRBD1 (6 bases). Germline V CDR1 and CDR2: MNHNS, SASEGT. The CDR3 contains 14 residues. The V end lost 2 bases, the J end lost 7 bases, and 12 bases lay between the germline ends.

V and J are TRBV6-5 and TRBJ1-3; unclear D gene. Trimming took 5 bases from V and 3 from J, leaving 11 bases between them. This CDR3 has 14 residues. Germline values: CDR1 MNHEY, CDR2 SVGAGI. This CDR3 reads CASSDTALGNTIYF. In DNA form, the CDR3 reads TGTGCCAGCAGTGACACGGCCCTTGGAAACACCATATATTTT.

The gene calls are TRBV11-1 and TRBJ2-5; 7 bases map to TRBD1. The DNA end favors TRBJ2-7, so the J call may be wrong. The CDR3 sequence is 15 residues long. Per the germline V gene, CDR1 is SGHAT and CDR2 is FQDESV (reference sequence). Written as DNA, the CDR3 is TGTGCCAGCAGCTCCCCATCGACAGGGAGCTACGAGCAGTACTTC. It is translated as CASSSPSTGSYEQYF.

V usage is TRBV7-9 and J usage is TRBJ2-7; D perhaps matches TRBD1 (6 bases). There are 12 residues in the CDR3. Germline V gene sequence: CDR1 SEHNR, CDR2 FQNEAQ (reference sequence). The CDR3: CSATGSSYEQYF. CDR3 in DNA: TGTTCCGCCACAGGGTCCTCCTACGAGCAGTACTTC.

V usage is TRBV27 and J usage is TRBJ1-5; a possible D gene is TRBD1 (6 bases). The CDR3 is 15 amino acids. The V end was cut by 3 bases, the J end by 4 bases, with 13 bases between. The V gene's germline CDR1 is MNHEY and CDR2 SMNVEV (reference sequence). This chain's CDR3 is CASSFGTWGNQPQHF. CDR3 nucleotides: TGTGCCAGCAGTTTCGGGACATGGGGTAATCAGCCCCAGCATTTT.

A note on this clone: At one end, the junction sequence differs from germline, possibly due to a read error. Other DNA variants within this sample encode the same CDR3. The gene calls are TRBV7-7 and TRBJ2-3; TRBD1 matches at 8 bases. Germline V lookup: CDR1 SSHAT, CDR2 FNYEAQ (reference sequence). The CDR3 totals 16 residues. The CDR3 region is CASSLRQGAGADTQYF. The CDR3 nucleotides read TGTGCTAGCAGCTTACGGCAGGGGGCCGGCGCAGATACGCAGTATTTT. The variable domain in full, completed from reference TRBV7-7 and TRBJ2-3, reads GAGVSQSPRYKVTKRGQDVTLRCDPISSHATLYWYQQALGQGPEFLTYFNYEAQPDKSGLPSDRFSAERPEGSISTLTIQRTEQRDSAMYRCASSLRQGAGADTQYFGPGTRLTVL.

This chain uses TRBV2 with TRBJ1-1; a possible D gene is TRBD1 (6 bases). The germline gives CDR1 SNHLY, CDR2 FYNNEI. V lost 4 bases and J lost 7, with 7 bases in between. The CDR3 sequence is 11 residues long. The DNA for the CDR3 is TGTGCCAGCAGTGTAGGGGGTGAAGCTTTCTTT. This gives the protein CASSVGGEAFF. The full variable domain, with the rest looked up from reference TRBV2 and TRBJ1-1, is EPEVTQTPSHQVTQMGQEVILRCVPISNHLYFYWYRQILGQKVEFLVSFYNNEISEKSEIFDDQFSVERPDGSNFTLKIRSTKLEDSAMYFCASSVGGEAFFGQGTRLTVV.

The gene calls are TRBV28 and TRBJ2-3, with D unresolved. Trimming left V 6 bases short and J 6 bases short, with 7 bases between. CDR3 length equals 11 residues. Germline CDR1 and CDR2: MDHEN and SYDVKM. The CDR3 DNA sequence: TGTGCCAGCAGCCGCAGGGATACGCAGTATTTT. This gives the protein CASSRRDTQYF. The whole variable domain, remainder taken from reference TRBV28 and TRBJ2-3, is DVKVTQSSRYLVKRTGEKVFLECVQDMDHENMFWYRQDPGLGLRLIYFSYDVKMKEKGDIPEGYSVSREKKERFSLILESASTNQTSMYLCASSRRDTQYFGPGTRLTVL.

V is TRBV30 and J is TRBJ1-1; TRBD1 matches at 7 bases. CDR1 is GTSNPN, CDR2 SVGIG, per germline (reference sequence). The V gene end was trimmed by 1 base and the J gene end by 1 base; junction bases not matched to a gene: 0. CDR3 length equals 13 residues. The CDR3 DNA is TGTGCCTGGAGTGGACAGGGGAACACTGAAGCTTTCTTT. It yields the protein CAWSGQGNTEAFF.

This sequence joins TRBV2 and TRBJ2-1; D is ambiguous. This CDR3 spans 14 amino acids. Germline values: CDR1 SNHLY, CDR2 FYNNEI. V dropped 3 bases and J dropped 0 bases, with 6 bases sitting between them. CDR3 bases: TGTGCCAGCAGTGAGCACAGCTCCTACAATGAGCAGTTCTTC. This sequence encodes CASSEHSSYNEQFF.

The chain has TRBV11-2 and TRBJ2-2; 8 bases line up with TRBD2. Germline assignment: CDR1 SGHAT and CDR2 FQNNGV. The CDR3 is made up of 15 amino acids. Trimming removed 7 bases from V and 7 bases from J; junction bases left unmatched: 11. The CDR3 region is CASTPGGGQFGELFF. The DNA of the CDR3 is TGTGCCAGCACCCCAGGCGGGGGGCAATTCGGGGAGCTGTTTTTT.

CDR3 sequence: CAWSAGGEQYF. CDR3 coding DNA: TGTGCCTGGAGCGCCGGAGGCGAGCAGTACTTC. The rearrangement links TRBV30 to TRBJ2-7; D is possibly TRBD2 (5 bases). CDR1 and CDR2 (germline): GTSNPN, SVGIG (reference sequence). The CDR3 extends over 11 amino acids. V lost 3 bases and J 6 bases, leaving 9 bases between the germline ends.

The chain couples TRBV6-4 to TRBJ1-2; the match to TRBD1 covers 7 bases. This CDR3 spans 13 amino acids. V lost 6 bases and J lost 6; bases outside the gene matches: 7. Germline V gives CDR1 MRHNA, CDR2 SNTAGT. CDR3 in amino acids: CASRAGTADGYTF. CDR3 nucleotides: TGTGCCAGCAGAGCCGGGACAGCCGATGGCTACACCTTC.

This chain uses TRBV5-1 with TRBJ2-5; the match to TRBD2 covers 9 bases. This CDR3 comprises 16 residues. Germline V gene data show CDR1 as SGHRS and CDR2 as YFSETQ. V gave up 2 bases and J gave up 0 bases; unmatched junction bases: 5. CDR3 DNA sequence: TGCGCCAGCAGCTTACGGACTAGCGTCTACCAAGAGACCCAGTACTTC. It encodes CASSLRTSVYQETQYF.

The chain joins TRBV13 to TRBJ2-1, with 8 bases fitting TRBD2. This CDR3 is 14 amino acids long. The ends lost 8 bases at V and 5 bases at J; junction bases unmatched: 8. In germline, CDR1 is PRHDT, CDR2 FYEKMQ (reference sequence). CDR3 in amino acids: CASCERGTDNEQFF. Written as DNA, the CDR3 is TGTGCCAGCTGTGAGCGGGGGACCGACAATGAGCAGTTCTTC.